The following is a T cell receptor beta chain sequence with its context. CDR3 length: 15 amino acids. The germline V gene encodes CDR1 MNHEY and CDR2 SVGAGI. These data are taken from a study of blood T cells in healthy people across ages. A sample-barcoded 5' primer and a J-beta primer mix were used in a second PCR of roughly 6 to 11 cycles. TCRdb re-derived calls from the 5' RACE reads in MiXCR, one entry per CDR3 protein. The sample lists about 800,000 distinct CDR3 sequences, 20% to 25% occurring once. These sequences were also reported in another study, on T cells of mothers and their children. That paper notes: Donation involved three healthy Caucasian mothers and the six children that they had.

The chain carries TRBV6-5 and TRBJ2-5; 7 bases line up with TRBD2. The last part of the DNA fits TRBJ2-7 better; the J call may be wrong. The sample comprised blood. The receptor comes from a boy between 5 and 17 years old in good health. Here the CDR3 reads CASSSSGEPPYEQYF. The CDR3 nucleotides are TGTGCCAGCAGTTCGAGCGGGGAACCACCCTACGAGCAGTACTTC.